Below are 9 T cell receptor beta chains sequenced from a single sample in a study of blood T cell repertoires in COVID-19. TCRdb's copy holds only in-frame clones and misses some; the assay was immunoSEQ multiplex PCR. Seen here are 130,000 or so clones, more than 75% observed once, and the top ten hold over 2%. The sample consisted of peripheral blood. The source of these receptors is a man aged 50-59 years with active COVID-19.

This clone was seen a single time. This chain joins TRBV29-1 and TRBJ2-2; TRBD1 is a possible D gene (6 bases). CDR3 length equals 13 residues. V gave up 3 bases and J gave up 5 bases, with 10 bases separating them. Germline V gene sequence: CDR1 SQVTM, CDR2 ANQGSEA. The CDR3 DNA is TGCAGCGTTGACCAGGGGACGACCGGGGAGCTGTTTTTT. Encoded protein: CSVDQGTTGELFF.

The CDR3 DNA sequence: TGTGCCAGCGCCGCGGGGTCGGGCAATCAGCCCCAGCATTTT. Encoded protein: CASAAGSGNQPQHF. The chain links TRBV19 to TRBJ1-5, with D unclear. Trimming left V 9 bases short and J 2 bases short, with 14 bases between. Germline loops: CDR1 LNHDA, CDR2 SQIVND (reference sequence). This CDR3 is built from 14 residues.

This CDR3 reads CASSLGASRVKNIQYF. In nucleotides, the CDR3 is TGTGCCAGCAGTCTGGGGGCCTCGCGGGTCAAGAACATTCAGTACTTC. V gene TRBV6-6 combines with J gene TRBJ2-4; weak D call: TRBD1 (6 bases). The CDR3 runs 16 residues. Germline V gene sequence: CDR1 MNHNY, CDR2 SVGAGI (reference sequence). V was shortened by 5 bases and J by 7 bases, with 21 bases between the two germline ends.

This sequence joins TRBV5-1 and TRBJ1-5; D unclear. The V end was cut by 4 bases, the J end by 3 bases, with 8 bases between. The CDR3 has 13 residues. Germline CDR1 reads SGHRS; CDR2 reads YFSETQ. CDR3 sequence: CASSIDTNQPQHF. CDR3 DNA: TGCGCCAGCAGCATCGACACCAATCAGCCCCAGCATTTT.

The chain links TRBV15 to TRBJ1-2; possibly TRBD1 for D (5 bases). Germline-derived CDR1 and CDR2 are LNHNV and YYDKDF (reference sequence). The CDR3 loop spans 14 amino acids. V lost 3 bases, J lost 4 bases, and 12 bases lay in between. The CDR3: CATSRGTEGYGYTF. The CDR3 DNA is TGTGCCACCAGCAGGGGGACTGAGGGCTATGGCTACACCTTC.

The CDR3 DNA reads as TGTGCCAGTAGAGCGGACAGGGGAGAAAAACTGTTTTTT. Residues: CASRADRGEKLFF. The V call is TRBV19, the J call TRBJ1-4; 9 bases line up with TRBD1. V lost 6 bases, J lost 8 bases, and 4 bases stayed unmatched. Looked up from germline, CDR1 is LNHDA and CDR2 is SQIVND (reference sequence). There are 13 residues in the CDR3.

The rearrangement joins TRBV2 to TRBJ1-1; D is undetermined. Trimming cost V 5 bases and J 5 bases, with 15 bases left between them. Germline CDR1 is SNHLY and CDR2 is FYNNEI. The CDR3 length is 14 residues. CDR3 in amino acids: CASSRSYLQTEAFF. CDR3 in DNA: TGTGCCAGCAGTAGGAGTTATCTTCAAACTGAAGCTTTCTTT.

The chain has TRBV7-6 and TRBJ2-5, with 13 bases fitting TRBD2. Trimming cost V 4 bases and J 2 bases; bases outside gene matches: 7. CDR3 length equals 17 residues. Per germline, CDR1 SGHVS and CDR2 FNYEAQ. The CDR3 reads CASSWTSGGQLQETQYF. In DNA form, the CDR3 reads TGTGCCAGCAGCTGGACTAGCGGGGGCCAATTACAAGAGACCCAGTACTTC. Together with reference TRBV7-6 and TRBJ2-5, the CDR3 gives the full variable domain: GAGVSQSPRYKVTKRGQDVALRCDPISGHVSLYWYRQALGQGPEFLTYFNYEAQQDKSGLPNDRFSAERPEGSISTLTIQRTEQRDSAMYRCASSWTSGGQLQETQYFGPGTRLLVL.

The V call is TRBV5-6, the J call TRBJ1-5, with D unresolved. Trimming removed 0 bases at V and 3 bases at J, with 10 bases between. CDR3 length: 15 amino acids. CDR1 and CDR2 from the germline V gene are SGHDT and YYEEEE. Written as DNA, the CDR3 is TGTGCCAGCAGCTTGGGCGGAACCCACAATCAGCCCCAGCATTTT. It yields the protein CASSLGGTHNQPQHF.